Below, 31 T cell receptor beta chains from the same sample are listed, as sequenced in a study of shared clonotypes between healthy human individuals. Clones were sequenced by immunoSEQ multiplex PCR, and TCRdb holds only the in-frame ones, with some missing. The sample has over a million clones; 96% are singletons. The sequenced sample was naive CD4+ T cells sorted from blood. Described subset: CD45RA+ positively selected. Receptors originate from a man aged 25-45 years in good health.

This chain links TRBV7-2 with TRBJ2-7; the D gene could be TRBD1 or TRBD2 (5 bases each). CDR1 is SGHTA and CDR2 is FQGNSA in the germline V gene. This CDR3 region has 18 residues. Trimming took off 5 bases at V and 1 base at J, with 24 bases between the two ends. The chain's CDR3 is CASSTLRGRGRGSYEQYF. DNA for the CDR3: TGTGCCAGCAGCACTCTGAGGGGCCGGGGACGCGGGTCCTACGAGCAGTACTTC.

The count of this clone is one. The V and J genes are TRBV28 and TRBJ2-1, with 8 bases matching TRBD1. The CDR3 is 15 residues long. The J segment lost 6 bases and the V segment lost 7 bases, leaving 11 bases of the junction unmatched. Germline CDR1 and CDR2: MDHEN and SYDVKM. CDR3 coding DNA: TGTGCCAGCACCTTCTTGGACAGGGAGTTCAATGAGCAGTTCTTC. As protein: CASTFLDREFNEQFF.

J is TRBJ2-1 and V is TRBV2; 13 nucleotides line up with TRBD2. Germline CDR1 SNHLY, CDR2 FYNNEI. This CDR3 has 15 residues. Losses at the gene ends were 5 bases for V and 8 bases for J; bases not matched to a gene: 6. The CDR3: CASSLLAGGPHEQFF. The CDR3 DNA reads as TGTGCCAGCAGTCTACTAGCGGGAGGGCCACATGAGCAGTTCTTC.

The chain has TRBV15 and TRBJ2-3; no reliable D call. This CDR3 comprises 15 residues. Deletions cut 8 bases from V and 1 base from J, with 16 bases between. Germline CDR1 and CDR2: LNHNV and YYDKDF (reference sequence). CDR3: CATPRVKRGTDTQYF. CDR3 DNA: TGTGCCACCCCCAGAGTCAAGCGTGGCACAGATACGCAGTATTTT.

The DNA for the CDR3 is TGTGCCAGCAGCTCAGGGCGAGGAGCGGGAGGGAACTACAATGAGCAGTTCTTC. This sequence encodes CASSSGRGAGGNYNEQFF. The chain links TRBV5-6 to TRBJ2-1; 10 bases fit TRBD2. Germline V gene lookup returns CDR1 SGHDT and CDR2 YYEEEE. After removal of 3 bases from V and 3 bases from J, the junction contained 12 bases not matched to a gene. The CDR3 has 18 amino acids.

J is TRBJ2-5 and V is TRBV20-1; D is undetermined. V lost 2 bases and J 7 bases, leaving 5 bases between the germline ends. The CDR3 is 10 amino acids. CDR1 is DFQATT, CDR2 SNEGSKA, per germline (reference sequence). The CDR3: CSARTLTQYF. CDR3 in DNA: TGCAGTGCTAGAACCCTGACCCAGTACTTC.

The chain has TRBV5-4 and TRBJ2-7; 8 bases align to TRBD2. The CDR3 sequence is 15 residues long. The germline CDR1 and CDR2 sequences are SGHNT and YYREEE (reference sequence). Trimming at V came to 4 bases and at J to 0 bases, leaving 6 bases not matched to a gene. Here the CDR3 reads CASSPSGSYSYEQYF. The CDR3 DNA reads as TGTGCCAGCAGCCCGAGCGGGAGTTACTCCTACGAGCAGTACTTC. The whole variable domain, filled in from reference TRBV5-4 and TRBJ2-7, reads ETGVTQSPTHLIKTRGQQVTLRCSSQSGHNTVSWYQQALGQGPQFIFQYYREEENGRGNFPPRFSGLQFPNYSSELNVNALELDDSALYLCASSPSGSYSYEQYFGPGTRLTVT.

V gene TRBV18 combines with J gene TRBJ2-5; tentative D call: TRBD1 (7 bases). Germline CDR1 KGHSH, CDR2 LQKENI. The V end was cut by 4 bases, the J end by 5 bases, with 17 bases between. This CDR3 comprises 15 residues. The CDR3 sequence: CASSRTGGEGETQYF. CDR3 coding DNA: TGTGCCAGCTCACGGACAGGAGGGGAAGGGGAGACCCAGTACTTC.

The genes are TRBV4-1 and TRBJ2-7; no reliable D call. The CDR3 loop spans 13 amino acids. The V end lost 1 base, the J end lost 7 bases, and 11 bases lay between the germline ends. The V gene's germline CDR1 is MGHRA and CDR2 YSYEKL. CDR3 amino acids: CASSQAGNGEQYF. CDR3 in DNA: TGCGCCAGCAGCCAAGCTGGGAACGGGGAGCAGTACTTC.

The rearrangement links TRBV6-5 to TRBJ2-7; D might be TRBD1 or TRBD2, each matching 5 bases. Trimming removed 6 bases at V and 0 bases at J, with 15 bases between. The CDR3 runs to 15 residues. Germline V gives CDR1 MNHEY, CDR2 SVGAGI. CDR3 DNA: TGTGCCAGCAGGACCGAGGCAGGGAGCTCCTACGAGCAGTACTTC. It encodes CASRTEAGSSYEQYF.

The CDR3 loop is CASSLVGGTYGYTF. The CDR3 region has the DNA TGTGCCAGCAGCTTGGTGGGGGGGACCTATGGCTACACCTTC. The rearrangement links TRBV5-4 to TRBJ1-2; D possibly corresponds to TRBD1 (5 bases). The germline V and J ends were trimmed by 0 bases and 4 bases, with 10 bases remaining between them. This CDR3 is built from 14 residues. The germline CDR1 and CDR2 sequences are SGHNT and YYREEE (reference sequence).

This chain joins TRBV27 and TRBJ2-1; 8 nucleotides agree with TRBD2. The CDR3 sequence is 17 residues long. CDR1 is MNHEY, CDR2 SMNVEV, per germline (reference sequence). V shed 2 bases, J shed 5 bases, and the junction held 11 bases outside the gene matches. As DNA, the CDR3 is TGTGCCAGCAGTTTACGCCCGGGACTAGATATTAACAATGAGCAGTTCTTC. Translated: CASSLRPGLDINNEQFF.

V gene TRBV5-1 combines with J gene TRBJ1-1, with 8 bases matching TRBD1. The ends lost 5 bases at V and 1 base at J; junction bases unmatched: 7. The CDR3 consists of 15 residues. CDR1 SGHRS and CDR2 YFSETQ come from the germline V gene. DNA of the CDR3: TGCGCCAGCAGTTCCCAGGGGGCCCAGAACACTGAAGCTTTCTTT. Amino acid sequence: CASSSQGAQNTEAFF.

The chain recombines TRBV30 with TRBJ2-5, with 9 positions matching TRBD2. The germline V gene encodes CDR1 GTSNPN and CDR2 SVGIG (reference sequence). Trimming removed 8 bases from V and 1 base from J; junction bases left unmatched: 8. The CDR3 sequence is 14 residues long. CDR3 amino acids: CARSGREGQETQYF. CDR3 DNA sequence: TGTGCCCGGTCGGGGCGGGAGGGCCAAGAGACCCAGTACTTC.

The gene calls are TRBV28 and TRBJ2-7, with TRBD2 matching over 12 bases. CDR1 and CDR2 (germline): MDHEN, SYDVKM. V was pared by 6 bases and J by 6 bases, with 12 bases of the junction left unmatched. The CDR3 has 16 residues. The CDR3 DNA sequence: TGTGCCAGCAGCCGCGGACTAGCGGGATCGAACAGCGAGCAGTACTTC. Amino acids: CASSRGLAGSNSEQYF.

This chain connects TRBV10-3 to TRBJ2-7, with D unclear. Trimming cost V 6 bases and J 2 bases, with 11 bases left between them. The CDR3 spans 13 residues. The germline CDR1 and CDR2 sequences are ENHRY and SYGVKD. The CDR3 sequence is CAIRSATTYEQYF. Here the CDR3 DNA reads TGTGCCATCAGGTCAGCCACTACCTACGAGCAGTACTTC.

The chain combines TRBV19 with TRBJ2-5; possibly TRBD1 for D (6 bases). CDR3 length: 13 residues. Trimming cost V 3 bases and J 3 bases, with 8 bases left between them. Germline-derived CDR1 and CDR2 are LNHDA and SQIVND (reference sequence). The CDR3 loop is CASSINREETQYF. The CDR3 bases are TGTGCCAGTAGTATTAACAGGGAAGAGACCCAGTACTTC.

This chain links TRBV10-3 with TRBJ1-1; tentatively, D is TRBD1 (5 bases). Trimming pared 6 bases from V and 5 bases from J, leaving 16 bases between. Per the germline V gene, CDR1 is ENHRY and CDR2 is SYGVKD. This CDR3 is built from 14 residues. The DNA for the CDR3 is TGTGCCATCAGCCCGCGTCGGGAGGGGACTGAAGCTTTCTTT. It is translated as CAISPRREGTEAFF.

CDR3 loop: CASSFWGSVNTEAFF. The CDR3 DNA reads TGTGCCAGCAGCTTTTGGGGTTCTGTGAACACTGAAGCTTTCTTT. The genes are TRBV11-2 and TRBJ1-1; D unclear. This CDR3 contains 15 residues. In germline, CDR1 is SGHAT, CDR2 FQNNGV. Trimming stripped 3 bases from V and 0 bases from J, with 11 bases between.

V and J are TRBV6-4 and TRBJ1-5; D is undetermined. Germline V gives CDR1 MRHNA, CDR2 SNTAGT. Trimming took 10 bases from V and 2 from J, leaving 18 bases between them. The CDR3 covers 15 residues. The CDR3: CATSVTSGGNQPQHF. As DNA, the CDR3 is TGTGCCACCTCGGTCACTTCAGGAGGCAATCAGCCCCAGCATTTT.

V and J are TRBV4-1 and TRBJ2-1, with D possibly TRBD2 on 6 matching bases. The germline V gene encodes CDR1 MGHRA and CDR2 YSYEKL. The germline V and J ends were trimmed by 5 bases and 6 bases, with 17 bases remaining between them. The length of the CDR3 is 15 residues. For the CDR3, the DNA is TGCGCCAGCAGCTTCTTAGCGGCGGGGCTCAATGAGCAGTTCTTC. Encoded protein: CASSFLAAGLNEQFF.

The chain carries TRBV19 and TRBJ2-5; no reliable D call. This CDR3 has 14 residues. The V gene lost 6 bases and the J gene lost 3 bases, with 14 bases spanning the gap. Germline V gene sequence: CDR1 LNHDA, CDR2 SQIVND (reference sequence). In nucleotides, the CDR3 is TGTGCCAGTAGCGACATCTTTGGAGAAGAGACCCAGTACTTC. Amino acids: CASSDIFGEETQYF. The complete variable domain, with remaining parts taken from reference TRBV19 and TRBJ2-5, reads DGGITQSPKYLFRKEGQNVTLSCEQNLNHDAMYWYRQDPGQGLRLIYYSQIVNDFQKGDIAEGYSVSREKKESFPLTVTSAQKNPTAFYLCASSDIFGEETQYFGPGTRLLVL.

DNA of the CDR3: TGTGCCAGTAGTAGCGGGAGACAAGGGAATGAGCAGTTCTTC. It translates to CASSSGRQGNEQFF. The chain employs TRBV11-3 and TRBJ2-1; TRBD2 agrees at 9 bases. The germline CDR1 and CDR2 sequences are SGHNT and YENEEA. V dropped 9 bases and J dropped 7; count of bases not matched to a gene: 10. The CDR3 extends over 14 amino acids.

The chain has TRBV2 and TRBJ2-3; 8 bases are shared with TRBD2. CDR3 length equals 15 residues. V trimming: 7 bases; J trimming: 6 bases; junction bases outside the gene matches: 12. Per the germline V gene, CDR1 is SNHLY and CDR2 is FYNNEI. CDR3 DNA sequence: TGTGCCAGCAACTCCGGGACTAGGGTTGGGGATACGCAGTATTTT. Amino acids: CASNSGTRVGDTQYF. Complete variable domain (other parts from reference TRBV2 and TRBJ2-3): EPEVTQTPSHQVTQMGQEVILRCVPISNHLYFYWYRQILGQKVEFLVSFYNNEISEKSEIFDDQFSVERPDGSNFTLKIRSTKLEDSAMYFCASNSGTRVGDTQYFGPGTRLTVL.

The rearrangement joins TRBV6-4 to TRBJ1-4; 11 bases fit TRBD1. V gave up 3 bases and J gave up 5 bases; unmatched junction bases: 11. The length of the CDR3 is 18 residues. Looked up from germline, CDR1 is MRHNA and CDR2 is SNTAGT. The CDR3 is CASSEPRTGGASNEKLFF. DNA for the CDR3: TGTGCCAGCAGTGAACCCCGGACAGGGGGCGCTTCGAATGAAAAACTGTTTTTT.

As concerns this clone: This sample includes further DNA sequences coding for the same CDR3. The chain carries TRBV7-2 and TRBJ2-5; D gene unclear. Trimming cost V 3 bases and J 3 bases, with 11 bases left between them. CDR1 and CDR2 (germline): SGHTA, FQGNSA. The CDR3 is 14 amino acids. The CDR3 DNA sequence: TGTGCCAGCAGCTTGAGCTTAGTGGAAGAGACCCAGTACTTC. It translates to CASSLSLVEETQYF.

This sequence joins TRBV2 and TRBJ2-2, with D perhaps TRBD2 (5 bases). Trimming pared 6 bases from V and 6 bases from J, leaving 5 bases between. CDR3 length: 11 amino acids. Germline assignment: CDR1 SNHLY and CDR2 FYNNEI. Here the CDR3 DNA reads TGTGCCAGCAGGGAGGCCGGGGAGCTGTTTTTT. Translating gives CASREAGELFF. Looking up the rest from reference TRBV2 and TRBJ2-2 gives the full variable domain: EPEVTQTPSHQVTQMGQEVILRCVPISNHLYFYWYRQILGQKVEFLVSFYNNEISEKSEIFDDQFSVERPDGSNFTLKIRSTKLEDSAMYFCASREAGELFFGEGSRLTVL.

The V gene is TRBV5-5, the J gene TRBJ1-2; D gene uncertain. The CDR3 loop spans 15 amino acids. V lost 6 bases and J lost 4, with 19 bases in between. Looked up from germline, CDR1 is SGHKS and CDR2 is YYEKEE (reference sequence). The CDR3 bases are TGTGCCAGCATCAATATGGCGGCGGCGATCTATGGCTACACCTTC. This encodes CASINMAAAIYGYTF.

The rearrangement uses TRBV5-6 and TRBJ2-5; tentatively, D is TRBD1 (6 bases). The V gene lost 0 bases and the J gene lost 2 bases, with 14 bases spanning the gap. This CDR3 has 16 residues. Germline CDR1 and CDR2: SGHDT and YYEEEE. The CDR3 protein is CASSLVRDIYQETQYF. CDR3 nucleotides: TGTGCCAGCAGCTTGGTGAGGGACATCTATCAAGAGACCCAGTACTTC. The whole variable domain, filled in from reference TRBV5-6 and TRBJ2-5, reads DAGVTQSPTHLIKTRGQQVTLRCSPKSGHDTVSWYQQALGQGPQFIFQYYEEEERQRGNFPDRFSGHQFPNYSSELNVNALLLGDSALYLCASSLVRDIYQETQYFGPGTRLLVL.

CDR3 sequence (DNA): TGTGCCAGCAGCTTAGAGGCTTCTGGACGGATCTACGAGCAGTACTTC. Residues: CASSLEASGRIYEQYF. The chain joins TRBV7-2 to TRBJ2-7; D call uncertain. Germline CDR1 reads SGHTA; CDR2 reads FQGNSA. V shed 1 base and J shed 3 bases, with 16 bases lying between them. This CDR3 contains 16 residues.

The CDR3 nucleotides read TGCGCCAGCAGCTTGCGACAGGGTAGTCGAGATACGCAGTATTTT. Protein product: CASSLRQGSRDTQYF. This chain connects TRBV5-1 to TRBJ2-3, with 7 bases lining up with TRBD1. Germline V gives CDR1 SGHRS, CDR2 YFSETQ. This CDR3 contains 15 residues. After removal of 1 base from V and 5 bases from J, the junction contained 7 bases not matched to a gene.